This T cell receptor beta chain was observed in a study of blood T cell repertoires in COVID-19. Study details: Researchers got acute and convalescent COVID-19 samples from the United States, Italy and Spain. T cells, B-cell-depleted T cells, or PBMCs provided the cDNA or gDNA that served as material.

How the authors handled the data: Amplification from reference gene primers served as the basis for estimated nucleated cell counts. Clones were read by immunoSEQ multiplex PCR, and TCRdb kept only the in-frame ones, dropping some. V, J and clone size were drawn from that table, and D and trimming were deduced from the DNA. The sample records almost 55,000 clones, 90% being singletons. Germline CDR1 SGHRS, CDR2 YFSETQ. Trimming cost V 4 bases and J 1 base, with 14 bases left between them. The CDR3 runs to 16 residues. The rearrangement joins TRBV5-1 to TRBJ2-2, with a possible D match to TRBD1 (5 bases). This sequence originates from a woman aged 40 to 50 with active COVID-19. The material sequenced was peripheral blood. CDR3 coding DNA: TGCGCCAGCAGCCCTACAGGCAGGGTGAACACCGGGGAGCTGTTTTTT. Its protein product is CASSPTGRVNTGELFF.